Below, one TCR beta chain is given with its context. Its antigen is not identified. Treatment reported: some 19 received Ad26.COV2.S at low or high dose, single or two shots; five or six received placebo; per-sample allocation not given. Sampling was performed 63 days after the first vaccine or placebo injection. This record belongs to a study of Ad26.COV2.S vaccination and SARS-CoV-2 variants. On the study more broadly: A participant enrolled in the COV1001 Ad26.COV2.S trial arm provided the sample.

The study, taken as a whole, reports: The analyses of TCR breadth and depth may have understated the size of total T cell responses.

The germline CDR1 and CDR2 sequences are SGHTA and FQGTGA. V shed 2 bases and J shed 6 bases, with 12 bases lying between them. The CDR3 has 14 residues. Repertoires were generated with immunoSEQ multiplex PCR, while TCRdb's copy carries only in-frame clones and drops some. Of about 350,000 clones listed, roughly 90% are singletons. The J gene is TRBJ2-3, the V gene TRBV7-3; D is unclear. The material was peripheral blood, obtained in a trial of Ad26.COV2.S vaccine versus placebo. The TCR sequence derives from a person between 18 and 65 years old who received the Ad26.COV2.S COVID-19 vaccine or a placebo. The CDR3 spells CASSLGIPPDTQYF. For the CDR3, the DNA is TGTGCCAGCAGCTTAGGGATACCACCCGATACGCAGTATTTT.